This T cell receptor beta chain originates from a study of blood T cell repertoires in COVID-19. Study overall: Donors in the United States, Italy and Spain gave samples during acute or convalescent COVID-19. Sources were T cells, B-cell-depleted T cells, or PBMCs; the material itself was cDNA or gDNA.

V was clipped by 6 bases and J by 3 bases; unmatched bases: 10. Per the germline V gene, CDR1 is SGHVS and CDR2 is FNYEAQ. The CDR3 extends over 16 amino acids. Sequencing used immunoSEQ multiplex PCR; TCRdb keeps in-frame clones, though not all of them. The profile shows over 50,000 clones, 80% to 85% of them singletons. Sample: peripheral blood. This sequence was found in a man aged 50 or older with acute or convalescent COVID-19. This chain joins TRBV7-6 and TRBJ1-5, with 8 bases that match TRBD1. CDR3 coding DNA: TGTGCCAGCAGACAAGCCAGGGGGCAATACAATCAGCCCCAGCATTTT. It codes for CASRQARGQYNQPQHF.